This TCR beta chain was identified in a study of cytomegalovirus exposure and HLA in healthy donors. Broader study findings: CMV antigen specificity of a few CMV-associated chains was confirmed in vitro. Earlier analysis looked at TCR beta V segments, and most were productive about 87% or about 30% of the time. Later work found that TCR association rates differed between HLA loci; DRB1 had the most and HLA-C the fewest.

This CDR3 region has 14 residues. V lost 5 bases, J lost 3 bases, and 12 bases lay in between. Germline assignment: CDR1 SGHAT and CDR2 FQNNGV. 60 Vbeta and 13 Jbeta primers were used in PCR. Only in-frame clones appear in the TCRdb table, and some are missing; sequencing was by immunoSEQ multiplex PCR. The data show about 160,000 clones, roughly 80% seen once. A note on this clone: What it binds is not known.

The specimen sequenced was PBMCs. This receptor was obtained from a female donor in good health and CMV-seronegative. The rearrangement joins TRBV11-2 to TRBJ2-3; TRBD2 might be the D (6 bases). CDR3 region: CASSHPRDTDTQYF. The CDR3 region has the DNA TGTGCCAGCAGCCATCCGCGGGATACAGATACGCAGTATTTT.